Shown below are 14 T cell receptor beta chains from a single sample sequenced in a study of Ad26.COV2.S vaccination and SARS-CoV-2 variants. Method: immunoSEQ multiplex PCR; TCRdb's copy keeps in-frame clones and lacks some. The sample carries over 110,000 clones, 70% to 90% recorded once. The sequencing used peripheral blood, collected after recovery from COVID-19. These receptor sequences come from a human donor who had recovered from COVID-19.

J is TRBJ2-7 and V is TRBV7-6, with 8 bases fitting TRBD1. Germline V lookup: CDR1 SGHVS, CDR2 FNYEAQ. V shed 1 base and J 0 bases; nucleotides not matched to a gene: 2. CDR3 length: 15 amino acids. CDR3 nucleotide sequence: TGTGCCAGCAGCTTAGGGACAGGGAGCTCCTACGAGCAGTACTTC. It codes for CASSLGTGSSYEQYF. The full variable domain, in which reference TRBV7-6 and TRBJ2-7 provide the parts outside the CDR3, is GAGVSQSPRYKVTKRGQDVALRCDPISGHVSLYWYRQALGQGPEFLTYFNYEAQQDKSGLPNDRFSAERPEGSISTLTIQRTEQRDSAMYRCASSLGTGSSYEQYFGPGTRLTVT.

The genes are TRBV7-9 and TRBJ2-3; 11 bases map to TRBD2. Per germline, CDR1 SEHNR and CDR2 FQNEAQ (reference sequence). This CDR3 spans 16 amino acids. With 2 bases clipped from V and 3 bases from J, the junction kept 4 bases outside the gene matches. This CDR3 reads CASSLIAGGPTDTQYF. The CDR3 nucleotides read TGTGCCAGCAGCTTAATAGCGGGGGGGCCAACAGATACGCAGTATTTT.

J is TRBJ1-4 and V is TRBV6-1; D possibly corresponds to TRBD1 (6 bases). Germline CDR1 MNHNS, CDR2 SASEGT. Trimming stripped 1 base from V and 8 bases from J, with 26 bases between. The CDR3 length is 19 residues. The CDR3 sequence: CASSEDLGASTSSGEKLFF. In nucleotides, the CDR3 is TGTGCCAGCAGTGAAGATTTGGGGGCGAGTACCTCGAGCGGCGAAAAACTGTTTTTT.

The gene calls are TRBV27 and TRBJ1-2; no reliable D call. V was pared by 2 bases and J by 1 base, with 11 bases between. The CDR3 loop spans 15 amino acids. From germline, CDR1 is MNHEY and CDR2 SMNVEV (reference sequence). The CDR3 DNA is TGTGCCAGCAGTTTAAGAGTAGGGAGTAACTATGGCTACACCTTC. It encodes CASSLRVGSNYGYTF.

This sequence joins TRBV19 and TRBJ1-1; the D is unclear. This CDR3 spans 11 amino acids. Germline V lookup: CDR1 LNHDA, CDR2 SQIVND (reference sequence). Trimming removed 5 bases at V and 11 bases at J, with 12 bases between. The CDR3 here is CASSESDTAFF. In nucleotides, the CDR3 is TGTGCCAGTAGTGAGTCCGATACTGCTTTCTTT.

The chain carries TRBV3-1 (or the pseudogene TRBV3-2) and TRBJ1-1; a possible D gene is TRBD1 (5 bases). CDR1 and CDR2 (germline): LGHDT, YNNKEL (reference sequence). Trimming took 1 base from V and 8 from J, leaving 5 bases between them. CDR3 length: 11 amino acids. CDR3 coding DNA: TGTGCCAGCAGCCAAGGACAGGAAGCTTTCTTT. Protein: CASSQGQEAFF.

The chain carries TRBV4-3 and TRBJ2-1; TRBD1 agrees at 9 bases. Losses at the gene ends were 4 bases for V and 9 bases for J; bases not matched to a gene: 13. The germline CDR1 and CDR2 sequences are LGHNA and YSLEER. CDR3 length equals 16 residues. As DNA, the CDR3 is TGCGCCAGCAGCCGCACAACAGGGGGCGGGCCCGGTGAGCAGTTCTTC. Translated: CASSRTTGGGPGEQFF.

The chain employs TRBV11-2 and TRBJ2-3; 8 bases are shared with TRBD2. Germline V gives CDR1 SGHAT, CDR2 FQNNGV. V lost 3 bases, J lost 6 bases, and 5 bases stayed unmatched. The CDR3 runs 14 residues. The chain's CDR3 is CASSFQRGSDTQYF. CDR3 DNA sequence: TGTGCCAGCAGCTTTCAGCGGGGGTCGGATACGCAGTATTTT.

This chain connects TRBV5-4 to TRBJ2-2, with D possibly matching TRBD2 (6 bases). The germline gives CDR1 SGHNT, CDR2 YYREEE (reference sequence). V dropped 4 bases and J dropped 8 bases, with 21 bases sitting between them. This CDR3 spans 16 amino acids. DNA for the CDR3: TGTGCCAGCAGCGCCGGGACTGCAAGGGTAGCGGGGGAGCTGTTTTTT. Amino acid sequence: CASSAGTARVAGELFF.

The chain uses TRBV19 and TRBJ1-2, with TRBD1 identical over 9 bases. The V and J ends lost 8 bases and 3 bases, in that order; junction bases with no gene match: 4. The CDR3 has 13 residues. The germline V gene has CDR1 LNHDA and CDR2 SQIVND (reference sequence). DNA for the CDR3: TGTGCCAGTTCTCGGGACAGGGACTATGGCTACACCTTC. Its protein product is CASSRDRDYGYTF.

V usage is TRBV3-1 (or the pseudogene TRBV3-2) and J usage is TRBJ2-1; D perhaps matches TRBD1 (5 bases). The V and J ends lost 4 bases and 0 bases respectively, with 10 bases between them. Per germline, CDR1 LGHDT and CDR2 YNNKEL (reference sequence). The CDR3 length is 15 residues. The CDR3 DNA reads as TGTGCCAGCAGCCCCCAGGGAAGCTCCTACAATGAGCAGTTCTTC. Amino acids: CASSPQGSSYNEQFF.

This chain connects TRBV5-1 to TRBJ2-3, with D possibly being TRBD2 (6 bases). Germline V gene lookup returns CDR1 SGHRS and CDR2 YFSETQ. Trimming left V 3 bases short and J 0 bases short, with 8 bases between. The CDR3 sequence is 14 residues long. CDR3 nucleotide sequence: TGCGCCAGCAGCTCCGGGACTAGCACAGATACGCAGTATTTT. Protein sequence: CASSSGTSTDTQYF.

In this sample, this clone turned up once. J is TRBJ1-6 and V is TRBV11-2; unclear D gene. From germline, CDR1 is SGHAT and CDR2 FQNNGV. CDR3 length equals 12 residues. V was shortened by 3 bases and J by 6 bases, with 3 bases between the two germline ends. CDR3 protein: CASSFGNSPLHF. The CDR3 nucleotides read TGTGCCAGCAGCTTTGGTAATTCACCCCTCCACTTT.

This clone occurred a few times. This rearrangement joins TRBV6-6 to TRBJ1-2; D is uncertain. CDR1 and CDR2 from the germline V gene are MNHNY and SVGAGI (reference sequence). With 0 bases removed from V and 8 bases from J, the gap between germline ends came to 13 bases. The CDR3 covers 14 residues. The CDR3 loop is CASSYSKGQQGYTF. CDR3 coding DNA: TGTGCCAGCAGTTACTCAAAAGGGCAGCAGGGCTACACCTTC.